The sequence of this TCR beta chain was determined in a study of OX40 agonist ivuxolimab in advanced cancers. Study context: Dose-escalation patients had hepatocellular carcinoma, melanoma, renal cell or head and neck cancer.

CDR1 is SGHAT and CDR2 is FQNNGV in the germline V gene. V was cut by 4 bases and J by 0 bases, with 7 bases left in between. The CDR3 has 14 amino acids. The assay was immunoSEQ multiplex PCR, and TCRdb's table has in-frame clones only and misses some. The sample carries about 46,000 clones, 87% recorded once. The sequences come from CD4+ or CD8+ T cells sorted from blood, collected in a trial of the OX40 agonist ivuxolimab. This receptor was taken from an adult with an advanced solid tumor such as melanoma, head and neck, liver or kidney cancer. The J gene is TRBJ1-3, the V gene TRBV11-2; D unclear. The CDR3 coding sequence is TGTGCCAGCAGCTCCGGTCCCTCTGGAAACACCATATATTTT. Its protein is CASSSGPSGNTIYF.